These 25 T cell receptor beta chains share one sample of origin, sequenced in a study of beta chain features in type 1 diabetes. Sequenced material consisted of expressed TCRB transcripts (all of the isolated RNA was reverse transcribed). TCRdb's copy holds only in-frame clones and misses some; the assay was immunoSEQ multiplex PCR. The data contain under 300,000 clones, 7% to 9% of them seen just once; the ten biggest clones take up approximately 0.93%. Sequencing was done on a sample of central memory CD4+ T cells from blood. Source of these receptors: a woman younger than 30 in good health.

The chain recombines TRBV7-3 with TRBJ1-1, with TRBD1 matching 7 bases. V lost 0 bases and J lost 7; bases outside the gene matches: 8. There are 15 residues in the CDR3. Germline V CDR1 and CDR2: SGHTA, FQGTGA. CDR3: CASSLTGGPLGEAFF. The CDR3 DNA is TGTGCCAGCAGCTTAACAGGGGGCCCCCTCGGTGAAGCTTTCTTT.

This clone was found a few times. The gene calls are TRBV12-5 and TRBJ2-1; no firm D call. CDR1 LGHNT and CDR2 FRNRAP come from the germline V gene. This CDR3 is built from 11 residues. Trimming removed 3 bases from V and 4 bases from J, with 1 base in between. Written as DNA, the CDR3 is TGTGCTAGTGGTTTTTACAATGAGCAGTTCTTC. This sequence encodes CASGFYNEQFF.

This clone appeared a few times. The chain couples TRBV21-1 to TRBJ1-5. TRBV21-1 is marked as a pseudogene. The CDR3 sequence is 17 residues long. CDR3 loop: CASSAGVPGGSNQPQHF. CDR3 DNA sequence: TGTGCCAGCTCGGCCGGGGTACCGGGGGGGAGCAATCAGCCCCAGCATTTT.

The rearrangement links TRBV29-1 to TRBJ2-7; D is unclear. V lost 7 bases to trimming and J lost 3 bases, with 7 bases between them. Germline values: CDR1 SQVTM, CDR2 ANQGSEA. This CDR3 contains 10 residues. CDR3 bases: TGCAGCGCTAGGGACTACGAGCAGTACTTC. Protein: CSARDYEQYF.

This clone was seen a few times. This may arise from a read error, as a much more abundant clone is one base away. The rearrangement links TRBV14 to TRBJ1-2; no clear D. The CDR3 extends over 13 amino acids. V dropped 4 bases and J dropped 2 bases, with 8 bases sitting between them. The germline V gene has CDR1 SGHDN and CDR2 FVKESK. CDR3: CASSPDGNYGYTF. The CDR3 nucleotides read TGTGCCAGCAGCCCGGACGGGAACTATGGCTACACCTTC.

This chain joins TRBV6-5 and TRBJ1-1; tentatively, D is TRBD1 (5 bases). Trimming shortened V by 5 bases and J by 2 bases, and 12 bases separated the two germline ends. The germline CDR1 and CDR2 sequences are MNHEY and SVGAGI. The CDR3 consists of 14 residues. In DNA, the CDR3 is TGTGCCAGCAGTCGGGACGGCAGTAACACTGAAGCTTTCTTT. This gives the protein CASSRDGSNTEAFF.

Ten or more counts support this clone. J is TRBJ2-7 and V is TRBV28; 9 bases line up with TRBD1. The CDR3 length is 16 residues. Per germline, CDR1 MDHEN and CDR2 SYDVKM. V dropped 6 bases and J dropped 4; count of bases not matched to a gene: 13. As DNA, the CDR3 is TGTGCCAGCAGCTCTCCGGGACAGGGATCCTGGTACGAGCAGTACGTC. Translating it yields CASSSPGQGSWYEQYV.

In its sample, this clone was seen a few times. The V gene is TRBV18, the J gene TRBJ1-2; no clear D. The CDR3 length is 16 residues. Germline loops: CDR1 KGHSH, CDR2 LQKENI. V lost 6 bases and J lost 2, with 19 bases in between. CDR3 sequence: CASSPWGGTQNYGYTF. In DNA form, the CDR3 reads TGTGCCAGCTCCCCCTGGGGTGGAACCCAGAACTATGGCTACACCTTC.

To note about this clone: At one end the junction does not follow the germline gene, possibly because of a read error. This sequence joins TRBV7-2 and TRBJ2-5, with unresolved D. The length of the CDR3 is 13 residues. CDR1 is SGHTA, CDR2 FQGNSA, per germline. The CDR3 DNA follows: TGCGCCAGCAGCCAAGACATAGAACAGACCCAGTACTTC. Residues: CASSQDIEQTQYF.

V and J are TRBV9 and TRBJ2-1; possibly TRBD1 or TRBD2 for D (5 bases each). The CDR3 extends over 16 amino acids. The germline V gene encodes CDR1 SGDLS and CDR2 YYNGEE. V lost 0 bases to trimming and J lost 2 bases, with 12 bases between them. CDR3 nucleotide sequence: TGTGCCAGCAGCGTAGGGGGACGCCCCACCTACAATGAGCAGTTCTTC. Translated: CASSVGGRPTYNEQFF. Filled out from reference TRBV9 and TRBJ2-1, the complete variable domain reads DSGVTQTPKHLITATGQRVTLRCSPRSGDLSVYWYQQSLDQGLQFLIQYYNGEERAKGNILERFSAQQFPDLHSELNLSSLELGDSALYFCASSVGGRPTYNEQFFGPGTRLTVL.

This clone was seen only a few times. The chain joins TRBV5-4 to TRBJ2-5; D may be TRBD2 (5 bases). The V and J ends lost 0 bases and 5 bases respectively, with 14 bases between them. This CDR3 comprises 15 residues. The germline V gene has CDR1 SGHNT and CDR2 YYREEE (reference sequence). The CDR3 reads CASSLAGSGSETQYF. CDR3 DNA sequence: TGTGCCAGCAGCTTGGCTGGGTCGGGGTCGGAGACCCAGTACTTC.

The CDR3 coding sequence is TGTGCCAGTAAGGGGGTAGGGGCGAACACCGGGGAGCTGTTTTTT. Translated, it gives CASKGVGANTGELFF. The chain joins TRBV19 to TRBJ2-2; maybe TRBD1 (6 bases). Germline CDR1 and CDR2: LNHDA and SQIVND (reference sequence). V shed 7 bases and J shed 0 bases, with 12 bases lying between them. The CDR3 spans 15 residues.

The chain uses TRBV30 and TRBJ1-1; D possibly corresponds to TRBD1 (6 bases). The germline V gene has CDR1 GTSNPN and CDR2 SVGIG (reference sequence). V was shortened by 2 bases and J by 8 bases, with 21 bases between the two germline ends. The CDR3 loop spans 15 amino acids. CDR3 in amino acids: CAWSYDQRGGVEAFF. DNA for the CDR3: TGTGCCTGGAGTTATGACCAAAGAGGGGGGGTGGAAGCTTTCTTT. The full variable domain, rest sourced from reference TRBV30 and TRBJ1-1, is SQTIHQWPATLVQPVGSPLSLECTVEGTSNPNLYWYRQAAGRGLQLLFYSVGIGQISSEVPQNLSASRPQDRQFILSSKKLLLSDSGFYLCAWSYDQRGGVEAFFGQGTRLTVV.

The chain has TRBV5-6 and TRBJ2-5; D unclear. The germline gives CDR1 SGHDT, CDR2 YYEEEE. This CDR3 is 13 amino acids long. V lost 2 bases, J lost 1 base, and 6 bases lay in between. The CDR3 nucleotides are TGTGCCAGCAGCTTCTCAGTCCAAGAGACCCAGTACTTC. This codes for CASSFSVQETQYF.

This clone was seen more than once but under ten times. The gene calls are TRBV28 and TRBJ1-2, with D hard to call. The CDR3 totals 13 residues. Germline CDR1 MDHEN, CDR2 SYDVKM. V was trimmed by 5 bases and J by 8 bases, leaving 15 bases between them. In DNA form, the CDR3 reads TGTGCCAGCAGTCTTGTAGGGTCTTCCGGCTACACCTTC. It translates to CASSLVGSSGYTF.

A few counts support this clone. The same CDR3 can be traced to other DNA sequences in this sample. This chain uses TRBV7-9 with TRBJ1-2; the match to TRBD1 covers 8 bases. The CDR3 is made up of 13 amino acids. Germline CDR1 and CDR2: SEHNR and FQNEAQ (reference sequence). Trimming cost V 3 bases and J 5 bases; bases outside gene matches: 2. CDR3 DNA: TGTGCCAGCAGCTTGGGGACAGGATATGGCTACACCTTC. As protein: CASSLGTGYGYTF.

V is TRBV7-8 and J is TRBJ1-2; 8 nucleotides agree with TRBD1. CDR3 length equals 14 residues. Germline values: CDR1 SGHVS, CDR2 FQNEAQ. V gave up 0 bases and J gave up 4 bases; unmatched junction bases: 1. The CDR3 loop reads CASSLAGQVYGYTF. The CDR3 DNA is TGTGCCAGCAGCTTAGCGGGACAGGTCTATGGCTACACCTTC.

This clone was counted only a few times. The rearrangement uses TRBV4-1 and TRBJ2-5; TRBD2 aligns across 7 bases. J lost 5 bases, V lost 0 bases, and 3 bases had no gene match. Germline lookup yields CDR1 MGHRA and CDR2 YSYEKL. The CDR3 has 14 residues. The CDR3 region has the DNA TGCGCCAGCAGCCAAGATTTCGGGGGGGAGACCCAGTACTTC. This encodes CASSQDFGGETQYF.

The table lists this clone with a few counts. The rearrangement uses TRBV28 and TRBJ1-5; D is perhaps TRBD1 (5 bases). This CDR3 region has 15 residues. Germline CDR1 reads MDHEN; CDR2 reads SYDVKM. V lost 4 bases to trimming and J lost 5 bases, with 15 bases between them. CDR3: CASSSMRGRDQPQHF. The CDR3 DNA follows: TGTGCCAGCAGTTCCATGAGGGGAAGGGATCAGCCCCAGCATTTT.

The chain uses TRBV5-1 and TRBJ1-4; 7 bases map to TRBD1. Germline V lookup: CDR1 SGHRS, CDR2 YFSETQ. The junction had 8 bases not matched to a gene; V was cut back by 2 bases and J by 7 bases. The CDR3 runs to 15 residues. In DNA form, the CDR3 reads TGCGCCAGCAGCTTCGGACAGGAAGTCGTTGAAAAACTGTTTTTT. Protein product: CASSFGQEVVEKLFF.

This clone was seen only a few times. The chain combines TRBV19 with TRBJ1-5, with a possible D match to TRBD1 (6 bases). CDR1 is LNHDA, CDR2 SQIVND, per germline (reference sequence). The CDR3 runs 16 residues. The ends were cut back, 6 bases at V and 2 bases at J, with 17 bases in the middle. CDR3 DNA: TGTGCCAGTAGCCCCGAGGGGGTTTTTGGCAATCAGCCCCAGCATTTT. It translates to CASSPEGVFGNQPQHF.

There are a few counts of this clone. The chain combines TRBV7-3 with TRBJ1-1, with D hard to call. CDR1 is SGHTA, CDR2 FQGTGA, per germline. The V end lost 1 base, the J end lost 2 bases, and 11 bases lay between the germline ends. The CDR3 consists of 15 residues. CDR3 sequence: CASSLNSGLNTEAFF. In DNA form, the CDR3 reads TGTGCCAGCAGCTTAAATTCCGGGTTAAACACTGAAGCTTTCTTT.

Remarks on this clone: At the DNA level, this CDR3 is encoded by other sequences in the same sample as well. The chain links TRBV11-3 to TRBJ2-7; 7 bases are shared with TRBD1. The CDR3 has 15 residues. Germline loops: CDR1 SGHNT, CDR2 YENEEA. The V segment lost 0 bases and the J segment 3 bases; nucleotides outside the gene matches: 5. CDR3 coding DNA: TGTGCCAGCAGCTTAGAGGGCAGGGGGAACTACGAGCAGTACTTC. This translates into CASSLEGRGNYEQYF.

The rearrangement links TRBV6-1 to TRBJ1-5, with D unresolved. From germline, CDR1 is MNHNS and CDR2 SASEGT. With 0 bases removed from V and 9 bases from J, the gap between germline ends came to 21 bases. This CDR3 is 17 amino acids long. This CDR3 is CASSEALGGRSFRPQHF. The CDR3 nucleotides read TGTGCCAGCAGTGAAGCGCTAGGAGGACGATCTTTTCGGCCCCAGCATTTT.

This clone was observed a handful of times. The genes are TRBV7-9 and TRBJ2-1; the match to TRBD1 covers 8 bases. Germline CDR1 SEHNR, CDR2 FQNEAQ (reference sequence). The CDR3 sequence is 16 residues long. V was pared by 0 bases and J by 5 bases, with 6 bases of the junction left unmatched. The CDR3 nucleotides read TGTGCCAGCAGCTTAGCCTTCCCGACAGGGGACAATGAGCAGTTCTTC. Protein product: CASSLAFPTGDNEQFF.